This TCR beta chain was captured by sequencing in a study of T cells in Graves' hyperthyroidism and ophthalmopathy. Study-level findings and limits: Blood samples included most of the expanded thyroid clonotypes exceeding 0.001.

Researchers amplified the TCR beta CDR3 regions from RNA transcripts. An initial round of RT-PCR targeting the TCR CDR3 relied on the HTBI primer set. TCRdb reprocessed the multiplex PCR reads with MiXCR, giving one entry per CDR3 protein. Counted here are about 180,000 distinct CDR3 sequences, 17% occurring once; the ten biggest clones make up 29%. This clonotype has at least ten counts. What it binds is unknown. Absent ophthalmopathy progression within 18 months defined stable Graves' hyperthyroidism. V shed 1 base and J 7 bases; nucleotides not matched to a gene: 3. Germline values: CDR1 SGDLS, CDR2 YYNGEE. This CDR3 contains 15 residues.

Material for sequencing was blood. The source of this sequence is a woman between 45 and 65 years old with Graves' hyperthyroidism. The chain uses TRBV9 and TRBJ2-1; 12 bases fit TRBD2. The CDR3 nucleotides are TGTGCCAGCAGCGTACTAGCGGGGGGGCCAAATGAGCAGTTCTTC. This sequence encodes CASSVLAGGPNEQFF. The variable domain in full, with the rest retrieved from reference TRBV9 and TRBJ2-1, is DSGVTQTPKHLITATGQRVTLRCSPRSGDLSVYWYQQSLDQGLQFLIQYYNGEERAKGNILERFSAQQFPDLHSELNLSSLELGDSALYFCASSVLAGGPNEQFFGPGTRLTVL.